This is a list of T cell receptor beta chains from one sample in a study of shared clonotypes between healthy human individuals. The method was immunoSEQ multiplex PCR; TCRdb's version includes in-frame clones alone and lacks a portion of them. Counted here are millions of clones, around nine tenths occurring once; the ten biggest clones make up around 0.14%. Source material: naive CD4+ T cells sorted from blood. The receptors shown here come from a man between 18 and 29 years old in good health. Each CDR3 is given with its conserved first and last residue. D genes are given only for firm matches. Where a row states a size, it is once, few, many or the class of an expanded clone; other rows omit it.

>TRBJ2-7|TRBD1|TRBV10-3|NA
TGTGCCATCAGTAAGGACAGGGCGTACGAGCAGTACTTC
CAISKDRAYEQYF
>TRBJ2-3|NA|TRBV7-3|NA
TGTGCCAGCAGCTTAAGGCCAGGGTACGGAGATACGCAGTATTTT
CASSLRPGYGDTQYF
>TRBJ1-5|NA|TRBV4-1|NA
TGCGCCAGCAGCCAGGTACAGGTCCCCTATAGCAATCAGCCCCAGCATTTT
CASSQVQVPYSNQPQHF
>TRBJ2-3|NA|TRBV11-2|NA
TGTGCCAGCAGCTGGACAGATACGCAGTATTTT
CASSWTDTQYF
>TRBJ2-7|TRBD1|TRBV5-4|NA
TGTGCCAGCAGCTTGGGGTCAGGGACAGTCTCCTACGAGCAGTACTTC
CASSLGSGTVSYEQYF
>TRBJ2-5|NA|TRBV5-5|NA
TGTGCCAGCGGGCCGGTGGGTGGGGAGACCCAGTACTTC
CASGPVGGETQYF
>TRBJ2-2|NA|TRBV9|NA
TGTGCCAGCAGCGTAGGGAGACAGGAAGCCGGGGAGCTGTTTTTT
CASSVGRQEAGELFF
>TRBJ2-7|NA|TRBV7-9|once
TGTGCCAGCAGCGCGCCTAATTCCTACGAGCAGTACTTC
CASSAPNSYEQYF
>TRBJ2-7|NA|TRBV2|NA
TGTGCAGTGGGTAGCGGCTACGAGCAGTACTTC
CAVGSGYEQYF
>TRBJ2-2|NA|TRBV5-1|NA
TGCGCCAGCAGAGGCAAGACGAACACCGGGGAGCTGTTTTTT
CASRGKTNTGELFF
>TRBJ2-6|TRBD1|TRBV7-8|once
TGTGCCAGCAGCATTAGAGGACAGGGGTGGCCTGGGGCCAACGTCCTGACTTTC
CASSIRGQGWPGANVLTF
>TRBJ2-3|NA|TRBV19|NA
TGTGCCAGTAGTATGCTAGGGGGGGGCACAGATACGCAGTATTTT
CASSMLGGGTDTQYF
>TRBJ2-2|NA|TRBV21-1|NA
TGTGCCAGCAGCAGTCAGGGGGCCTTCACCGGGGAGCTGTTTTTT
CASSSQGAFTGELFF
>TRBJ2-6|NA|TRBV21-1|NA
TGTGCCAGCAGCAAAGGAAGGACAGGGCTTCACTCTGGGGCCAACGTCCTGACTTTC
CASSKGRTGLHSGANVLTF
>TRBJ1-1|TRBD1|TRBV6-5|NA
TGTGCCAGCGTCGACAGGGGAACTGAAGCTTTCTTT
CASVDRGTEAFF
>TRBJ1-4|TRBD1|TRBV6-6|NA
TGTGCCAGCAGTAGGACAGGGGGACATGAAAAACTGTTTTTT
CASSRTGGHEKLFF
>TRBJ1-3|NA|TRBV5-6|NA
TGTGCCAGCAGCAGAGATTTCCTCTCTGGAAACACCATATATTTT
CASSRDFLSGNTIYF